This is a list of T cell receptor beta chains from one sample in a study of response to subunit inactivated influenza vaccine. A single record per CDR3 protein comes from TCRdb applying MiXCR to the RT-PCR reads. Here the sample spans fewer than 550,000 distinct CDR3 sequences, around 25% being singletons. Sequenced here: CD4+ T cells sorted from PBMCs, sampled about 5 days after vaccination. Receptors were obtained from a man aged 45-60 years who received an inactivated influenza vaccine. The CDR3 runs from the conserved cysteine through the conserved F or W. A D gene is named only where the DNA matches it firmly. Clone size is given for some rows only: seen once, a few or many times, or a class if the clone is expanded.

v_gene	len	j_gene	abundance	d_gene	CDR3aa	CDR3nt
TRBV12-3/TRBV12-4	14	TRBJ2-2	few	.	CASSLVAATGELFF	TGTGCCAGCAGTTTAGTGGCGGCGACCGGGGAGCTGTTTTTT
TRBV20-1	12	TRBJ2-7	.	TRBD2	CSASWEGYEQYF	TGCAGTGCTAGTTGGGAGGGGTACGAGCAGTACTTC
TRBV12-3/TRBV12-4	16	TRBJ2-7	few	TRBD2	CASSLRLAGGRDEQYF	TGTGCCAGCAGTTTAAGGCTAGCGGGAGGGCGAGACGAGCAGTACTTC
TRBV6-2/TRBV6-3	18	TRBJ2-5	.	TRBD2	CASSRGTSGGAFRETQYF	TGTGCCAGCAGCCGAGGGACTAGCGGGGGGGCCTTCCGGGAGACCCAGTACTTC
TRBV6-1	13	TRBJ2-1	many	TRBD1	CASSTRDRGREFF	TGTGCCAGCAGTACCCGGGACAGGGGAAGAGAGTTCTTC
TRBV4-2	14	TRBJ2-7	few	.	CASSQIGVWNEQYF	TGTGCCAGCAGCCAGATCGGGGTCTGGAACGAGCAGTACTTC
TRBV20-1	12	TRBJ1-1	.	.	CSARAGHTEAFF	TGCAGTGCTAGAGCGGGGCACACTGAAGCTTTCTTT
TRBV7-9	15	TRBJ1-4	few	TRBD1	CASSPGQGSGEKLFF	TGTGCCAGCAGCCCGGGACAGGGGTCAGGCGAAAAACTGTTTTTT
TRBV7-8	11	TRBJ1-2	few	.	CASSSFDGYTF	TGTGCCAGCAGCTCGTTCGATGGCTACACCTTC
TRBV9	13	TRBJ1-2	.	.	CASSVGGDYGYTF	TGTGCCAGCAGCGTAGGGGGTGACTATGGCTACACCTTC
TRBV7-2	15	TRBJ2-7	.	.	CASSLGTYSSYEQYF	TGTGCCAGCAGCTTAGGGACTTACAGCTCCTACGAGCAGTACTTC
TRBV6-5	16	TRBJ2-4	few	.	CASSYRGGPPLNIQYF	TGTGCCAGCAGTTACCGAGGGGGTCCCCCTCTAAACATTCAGTACTTC
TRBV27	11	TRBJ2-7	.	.	CASKKGYQQYF	TGTGCCAGCAAAAAAGGGTACCAGCAGTACTTC
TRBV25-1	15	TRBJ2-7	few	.	CASSERGRMNHEQYF	TGTGCCAGCAGTGAACGGGGCAGGATGAACCACGAGCAGTACTTC
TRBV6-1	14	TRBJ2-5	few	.	CASSAQIMVETQYF	TGTGCCAGCAGTGCCCAGATAATGGTAGAGACCCAGTACTTC
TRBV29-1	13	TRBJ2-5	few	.	CSVARGQEETQYF	TGCAGCGTTGCCCGGGGCCAGGAAGAGACCCAGTACTTC
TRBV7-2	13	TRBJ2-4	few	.	CASSFLGGDIQYF	TGTGCCAGCAGCTTCCTAGGGGGGGACATTCAGTACTTC